A selection of T cell receptor beta chains follows, all from one sample in a study of post-analysis software for immune sequencing data. Each CDR3 protein is one row after TCRdb ran MiXCR on the PCR reads. The sample lists some 450,000 distinct CDR3 sequences; less than 45% were seen once. The source material was blood. These receptors all stem from a girl aged 10 to 17 with multiple sclerosis. Each CDR3 is given with its conserved first and last residue. A D gene is named only where the DNA matches it firmly. Clone size, where shown, is once, few, many, or a class for clones that have expanded.

clone size	J gene	D gene	V gene	CDR3 protein	CDR3 DNA
few	TRBJ2-5	NA	TRBV6-6	CASSYSLTPTQETQYF	TGTGCCAGCAGTTACTCGTTGACTCCGACCCAAGAGACCCAGTACTTC
NA	TRBJ2-1	TRBD1	TRBV5-1	CASSLARGLSNEQFF	TGCGCCAGCAGCTTGGCCAGGGGGCTTAGCAATGAGCAGTTCTTC
NA	TRBJ2-7	TRBD2	TRBV28	CASSLSLAGVSEQYF	TGTGCCAGCAGTTTAAGTTTGGCGGGAGTCTCCGAGCAGTACTTC
NA	TRBJ2-7	TRBD1	TRBV28	CASSPPTGGPNEQYF	TGTGCCAGCAGTCCCCCGACAGGGGGCCCAAACGAGCAGTACTTC
NA	TRBJ1-2	TRBD1	TRBV29-1	CSVEGRGRGYTF	TGCAGCGTTGAGGGCAGGGGGCGAGGCTACACCTTC
few	TRBJ2-3	NA	TRBV20-1	CSARAGEDTQYF	TGCAGTGCTAGGGCGGGTGAGGATACGCAGTATTTT
few	TRBJ1-2	NA	TRBV4-2	CASSHEYGYTF	TGTGCCAGCAGCCATGAGTATGGCTACACCTTC
few	TRBJ2-5	NA	TRBV7-6	CASSLGLLTEGTQYF	TGTGCCAGCAGCTTAGGGCTCCTCACGGAGGGGACCCAGTACTTC
few	TRBJ1-4	NA	TRBV7-9	CASSLGLQGTNEKLFF	TGTGCCAGCAGCTTAGGATTACAGGGAACTAATGAAAAACTGTTTTTT
few	TRBJ2-3	NA	TRBV20-1	CSARVPTGVTDTQYF	TGCAGTGCTAGAGTTCCAACGGGAGTAACAGATACGCAGTATTTT
NA	TRBJ1-1	NA	TRBV12-3/TRBV12-4	CASSPPEAFF	TGTGCCAGCAGTCCCCCTGAAGCTTTCTTT
few	TRBJ2-3	TRBD2	TRBV5-1	CASSPGLAGGYTDTQYF	TGCGCCAGCAGCCCGGGACTAGCGGGAGGCTACACAGATACGCAGTATTTT
NA	TRBJ2-3	NA	TRBV7-3	CASSLTTQGGNSGDTDTQYF	TGTGCCAGCAGCTTAACGACACAGGGGGGGAACTCGGGGGACACAGATACGCAGTATTTT
NA	TRBJ1-6	NA	TRBV7-2	CASSLARGAGSPLHF	TGTGCCAGCAGCTTAGCAAGGGGGGCAGGTTCACCCCTCCACTTT
NA	TRBJ1-2	NA	TRBV29-1	CSGGQGPNYGHTF	TGCAGCGGGGGGCAGGGACCCAACTATGGCCACACCTTC
NA	TRBJ1-2	NA	TRBV5-5	CASSSFKYGYTF	TGTGCCAGCAGCTCCTTTAAATATGGCTACACCTTC